This T cell receptor (beta chain) was documented in a study of blood T cell repertoires in COVID-19. The wider study: Donors in the United States, Italy and Spain gave samples during acute or convalescent COVID-19. T cells, B-cell-depleted T cells, or PBMCs supplied cDNA or gDNA.

CDR1 is MGHDK and CDR2 is SYGVNS in the germline V gene. The CDR3 runs to 14 residues. V shed 8 bases and J shed 1 base, with 14 bases lying between them. During active infection, Seattle patients enrolled and were then monitored through disease. Original processing notes: For nucleated cells, counts were estimated from reference gene primer amplification. Clones were sequenced by immunoSEQ multiplex PCR, and TCRdb holds only the in-frame ones, with some missing. The V and J calls and the clone size are those of that table, but D and trimming were determined from the DNA. The data contain tens of thousands of clones, about 84% of them singletons. This clone has more than one count but fewer than ten.

The TCR sequence derives from a man aged 45-60 years with COVID-19, enrolled during active disease. The genes are TRBV25-1 and TRBJ2-5, with D perhaps TRBD1 (6 bases). Specimen: peripheral blood. This CDR3 is CASGTRTVQETQYF. The CDR3, as DNA: TGTGCCAGCGGTACTCGGACAGTCCAAGAGACCCAGTACTTC.